Sequencing of this T cell receptor beta chain was carried out in a study of blood T cell repertoires in COVID-19. The CDR3 covers 15 residues. CDR1 and CDR2 from the germline V gene are SGHVS and FQNEAQ. V lost 5 bases and J 5 bases, leaving 15 bases between the germline ends. In the study's own analysis: Reference gene primer amplification yielded estimated nucleated cell counts. The method was immunoSEQ multiplex PCR; TCRdb's version includes in-frame clones alone and lacks a portion of them. The V and J calls and clone size come from that table; D and trimming were worked out from the DNA. The sample carries more than 85,000 clones, 89% recorded once.

Input material: peripheral blood. The chain couples TRBV7-8 to TRBJ2-2; D might be TRBD2 (5 bases). This receptor was identified in a woman between 65 and 79 years old with acute or convalescent COVID-19. DNA of the CDR3: TGTGCCAGCAGCCAACTCGTCGGGGTTACCGGGGAGCTGTTTTTT. Its translation is CASSQLVGVTGELFF.